The T cell receptor beta chain under discussion was sequenced for a study of blood T cell repertoires in COVID-19 (dated by TCRdb to 2018 to 2021). Regarding the study in general: Samples from collaborators originated in the United States, Italy and Spain and spanned both the acute and convalescent phases of COVID-19. Sample metadata almost always included a de-identified subject ID, COVID-19 status, age in years and sex. The samples were drawn from two sources: the first 160 participants of the ongoing ImmuneRACE study, and 950 to 1,500 subjects contributed by 6 global collaborators. The dataset comprised deeply sampled blood TCRbeta repertoires from subjects exposed to, actively infected with, or recovered from COVID-19. The prospective study material was composed of cDNA or gDNA derived from T cells, B-cell-depleted T cells, or PBMCs. Where available, HLA class I and class II types were taken from metadata supplied by the sample provider and were not determined by assay-based typing. The repertoires were made available in a free public database intended to serve as a resource for research on the immune response to SARS-CoV-2. The full study reports these points: The quantity of clinical and demographic metadata differed by source and by participant and was supplied without curation.

With regard to this clone: This receptor's antigen is unknown. No base qualities exist here, and no much larger clone lies one base off it.

From cysteine to phenylalanine, the CDR3 is 15 amino acids long. Only the CDR3 DNA stays, 45 bases, in frame from base 1. Unmatched junction bases come to 8, with V trimmed by 3 bases and J by 3 bases. Looking up the germline V gene yields CDR1 SGHRS and CDR2 YFSETQ. TCRbeta CDR3 regions were amplified from genomic DNA using the immunoSEQ Assay, a bias-controlled multiplex PCR. Under the source paper's analysis protocol: Nucleated cell counts per sample were estimated from amplification of reference gene primers within the assay. To quantify the absolute abundance of each unique TCRbeta CDR3 rearrangement, sequence reads were collapsed and filtered. For each sample, productive Simpson clonality was calculated by taking the square root of Simpson's diversity index across productive rearrangements. Drawn from immuneACCESS, this table holds only the in-frame rearrangements with V and J called that TCRdb kept. Clones are partly lost; checked studies trace under half to an unresolved V gene and leave the rest unexplained. V, J and clone size are those of that table, while D and trimming were read from the DNA. Recorded for this sample are about 240,000 clones; about 86% of them occurred a single time. The ten largest clones represent around 9.9% of the sample.

Whole blood was collected in K2EDTA tubes by collaborating institutions according to the institutions' own protocols. For TCRbeta analysis, collaborators shipped samples in one of three forms: frozen whole blood, isolated PBMCs, or DNA extracted from either of those sample types. The source is a woman of 80 years or more with acute or convalescent COVID-19. Sequenced sample: peripheral blood. The rearranged chain carries TRBV5-1 and TRBJ2-5, and 7 bases in between align with TRBD2. The CDR3 protein: CASSSQRGAEETQYF. The DNA reads TGCGCCAGCAGCTCCCAGCGGGGAGCTGAAGAGACCCAGTACTTC.